This T cell receptor (beta chain) was identified during a study of shared clonotypes between healthy human individuals. Study-wide findings and caveats: Non-shared clonotypes were found to have lower generation probabilities than the clonotypes that were shared by all four of the sorted-subset donors.

Replicate PCRs run on sorted subsets employed approximately 0.2 ug DNA, some 33,000 T cell genomes. The assay was immunoSEQ multiplex PCR, and TCRdb's table has in-frame clones only and misses some. In the table there are roughly 2 million clones, nearly 97% of which are singletons. The CDR3 runs to 13 residues. V lost 4 bases and J 1 base, leaving 10 bases between the germline ends. CDR1 is SQVTM and CDR2 is ANQGSEA in the germline V gene. This clone was detected once. Its antigen remains unidentified. Within the sample, other DNA sequences also encode this same CDR3. The sequencing sample was made of naive CD4+ T cells sorted from blood. Subset defined: CD45RA+ positively selected. The receptor comes from a man aged 18 to 29 in good health. The rearrangement uses TRBV29-1 and TRBJ1-1; tentative D call: TRBD1 (5 bases). CDR3 amino acids: CSVAGRANTEAFF. The CDR3 DNA reads TGCAGCGTTGCGGGCAGGGCGAACACTGAAGCTTTCTTT.